Listed below are T cell receptor beta chains from one sample, sequenced in a study of blood T cell repertoires in COVID-19. The protocol was immunoSEQ multiplex PCR, while the TCRdb copy is restricted to in-frame clones and leaves out a portion. The sample includes over 150,000 clones, more than 65% of them seen just once. Material: peripheral blood. The receptors shown here come from a man between 65 and 85 years old with active or convalescent COVID-19. Each CDR3 is given with its conserved first and last residue. Fields, in order: D gene, J gene, V gene, clone size, CDR3 DNA, CDR3 protein. The D gene is left open where the match is weak. Clone size is stated in some rows and not others, as once, few, many or a class when expanded.

d_gene: .; j_gene: TRBJ2-2; v_gene: TRBV18; abundance: .; CDR3nt: TGTGCCAGCTCACAAGGGGATGCGAACACCGGGGAGCTGTTTTTT; CDR3aa: CASSQGDANTGELFF
d_gene: .; j_gene: TRBJ1-5; v_gene: TRBV18; abundance: once; CDR3nt: TGTGCCAGCTCCACTGACGGGGGTGGCAATCAGCCCCAGCATTTT; CDR3aa: CASSTDGGGNQPQHF
d_gene: .; j_gene: TRBJ2-1; v_gene: TRBV5-8; abundance: .; CDR3nt: TGTGCCAGCAGCTTAGCGGCCCACTCCTACAATGAGCAGTTCTTC; CDR3aa: CASSLAAHSYNEQFF
d_gene: TRBD2; j_gene: TRBJ2-1; v_gene: TRBV18; abundance: .; CDR3nt: TGTGCCAGCTCACCACCGGTTAGCGGGAGGGTTGAGCAGTTCTTC; CDR3aa: CASSPPVSGRVEQFF
d_gene: TRBD1; j_gene: TRBJ2-5; v_gene: TRBV7-9; abundance: .; CDR3nt: TGTGCCACAGACAGGGCTTTCAAAGAGACCCAGTACTTC; CDR3aa: CATDRAFKETQYF
d_gene: TRBD1; j_gene: TRBJ1-2; v_gene: TRBV3-1/TRBV3-2; abundance: .; CDR3nt: TGTGCCAGCAGCCTCCGGACAGGGGGTAGCTATGGCTACACCTTC; CDR3aa: CASSLRTGGSYGYTF
d_gene: TRBD1; j_gene: TRBJ1-3; v_gene: TRBV5-1; abundance: .; CDR3nt: TGCGCCAGCAGCGGGGGGACAGGAGAAGTCTCTGGAAACACCATATATTTT; CDR3aa: CASSGGTGEVSGNTIYF
d_gene: .; j_gene: TRBJ1-4; v_gene: TRBV3-1/TRBV3-2; abundance: .; CDR3nt: TGTGCCAGCAGGGATGGACAGAGACCTAATGAAAAACTGTTTTTT; CDR3aa: CASRDGQRPNEKLFF
d_gene: .; j_gene: TRBJ2-5; v_gene: TRBV6-5; abundance: .; CDR3nt: TGTGCCAGCCGCGGGGTACAAGAGACCCAGTACTTC; CDR3aa: CASRGVQETQYF
d_gene: .; j_gene: TRBJ2-7; v_gene: TRBV6-1; abundance: .; CDR3nt: TGTGCCAGCAGTGAAGCGCATCTAGACTACGAGCAGTACTTC; CDR3aa: CASSEAHLDYEQYF
d_gene: .; j_gene: TRBJ1-2; v_gene: TRBV6-5; abundance: .; CDR3nt: TGTGCCAGCAGTTACACACGCATAGCCAACTATGGCTACACCTTC; CDR3aa: CASSYTRIANYGYTF
d_gene: .; j_gene: TRBJ1-6; v_gene: TRBV25-1; abundance: .; CDR3nt: TGTGCCAGCAGTGGGCCAGGACAGTATAATTCACCCCTCCACTTT; CDR3aa: CASSGPGQYNSPLHF
d_gene: .; j_gene: TRBJ2-7; v_gene: TRBV7-2; abundance: few; CDR3nt: TGTGCCAGCAGCGGCGACAGGAGGTACGAGCAGTACTTC; CDR3aa: CASSGDRRYEQYF
d_gene: TRBD2; j_gene: TRBJ2-3; v_gene: TRBV10-3; abundance: .; CDR3nt: TGTGCCATCAGTGAGACCGGGCAAAGCGGGACTAGCACAGATACGCAGTATTTT; CDR3aa: CAISETGQSGTSTDTQYF
d_gene: TRBD1; j_gene: TRBJ2-2; v_gene: TRBV5-1; abundance: .; CDR3nt: TGCGCCAGCAGCATAAGACAGGGGAGCTACGCCGGGGAGCTGTTTTTT; CDR3aa: CASSIRQGSYAGELFF
d_gene: TRBD2; j_gene: TRBJ2-1; v_gene: TRBV7-2; abundance: .; CDR3nt: TGTGCCAGCAGCTTAAGTCACGGCGGGGGTAATGAGCAGTTCTTC; CDR3aa: CASSLSHGGGNEQFF
d_gene: .; j_gene: TRBJ1-5; v_gene: TRBV4-3; abundance: .; CDR3nt: TGCGCCAGCAGCCCCCACGCACGGAGCAATCAGCCCCAGCATTTT; CDR3aa: CASSPHARSNQPQHF
d_gene: .; j_gene: TRBJ2-7; v_gene: TRBV27; abundance: .; CDR3nt: TGTGCCAGCAGTTTCGATAGTGAGGAGCAGTACTTC; CDR3aa: CASSFDSEEQYF
d_gene: .; j_gene: TRBJ1-2; v_gene: TRBV18; abundance: .; CDR3nt: TGTGCCAGCTCACCGGCTCAGGGGAACTATGGCTACACCTTC; CDR3aa: CASSPAQGNYGYTF
d_gene: .; j_gene: TRBJ1-2; v_gene: TRBV20-1; abundance: .; CDR3nt: TGCAGTGCTACTCGGGGGGCTGGCTACACCTTC; CDR3aa: CSATRGAGYTF
d_gene: TRBD2; j_gene: TRBJ2-3; v_gene: TRBV3-1/TRBV3-2; abundance: .; CDR3nt: TGTGCCAGCAGCCCGCGACTAGCGGGGAGCACAGATACGCAGTATTTT; CDR3aa: CASSPRLAGSTDTQYF
d_gene: TRBD2; j_gene: TRBJ2-5; v_gene: TRBV6-2/TRBV6-3; abundance: .; CDR3nt: TGTGCCAGCAGTTACGATCTTCGGGGACTAGCCTTACAAGAGACCCAGTACTTC; CDR3aa: CASSYDLRGLALQETQYF
d_gene: .; j_gene: TRBJ1-1; v_gene: TRBV6-5; abundance: .; CDR3nt: TGTGCCAGCAGTTACTCCCACGAGGACACTGAAGCTTTCTTT; CDR3aa: CASSYSHEDTEAFF
d_gene: .; j_gene: TRBJ2-7; v_gene: TRBV7-9; abundance: few; CDR3nt: TGTGCCAGCAGCCCGCGGAGGGCTACCATTTCCTACGAGCAGTACTTC; CDR3aa: CASSPRRATISYEQYF